The clone carrying this T cell receptor (beta chain) was recorded a few times. What it binds is unknown. Primed by a sample-barcoded 5' primer and a J-beta primer mix, a second PCR proceeded for roughly 6 to 12 cycles. TCRdb used MiXCR to reprocess the 5' RACE reads, holding one entry per CDR3 protein. This table has around 600,000 distinct CDR3 sequences, 47% appearing once. The data belong to a study of blood T cells in healthy people across ages. Whole-study results and caveats: Measured against age, TCR beta diversity per million T cells decreased in a roughly linear manner. The diversity estimates, figures obtained from one million T cells, were considered underestimates.

Trimming removed 3 bases from V and 7 bases from J; junction bases left unmatched: 9. The CDR3 contains 14 residues. The germline V gene encodes CDR1 DFQATT and CDR2 SNEGSKA (reference sequence). The authors drew 8.5 to 10 milliliters of peripheral blood from each donor. This chain joins TRBV20-1 and TRBJ2-5; TRBD1 aligns across 9 bases. The clonotype comes from an elderly man in good health. Sample: blood. The CDR3 DNA reads TGCAGTGCTAGTGGGGACAGGGCCCCGGGGACCCAGTACTTC. It encodes CSASGDRAPGTQYF.